These T cell receptor beta chains were read from a single sample in a study of blood T cells in healthy people across ages. One entry per CDR3 protein results from TCRdb running MiXCR on the 5' RACE reads. The sample lists around 800,000 distinct CDR3 sequences, around 62% occurring once. Sequencing was performed on blood. These receptors all come from a man in his thirties or forties in good health. The conserved cysteine and the conserved F or W are not part of the CDR3 here. The D gene is left open where the match is weak.

V,D,CDR3
TRBV4-2,-,ASSQGLVPEQF
TRBV6-2/TRBV6-3,-,ASSYAGHQPQH
TRBV2,TRBD1,ASSSPGQIHYGYT
TRBV5-1,TRBD1,ASSLQGQVDKNIQY
TRBV10-3,TRBD1,ATEPGTGAETQY
TRBV7-3,TRBD2,ASSLDSGGTYEQY
TRBV6-5,-,ASSYSTTTYGSYEQY
TRBV6-1,-,ASSVWDTQGGYT
TRBV7-2,-,ASSASFLLVSLEQF
TRBV5-4,-,ASRLGTRREQY
TRBV3-1,-,ASSRGNNSPLH
TRBV14,TRBD1,ASSPLGTGSYTEQF
TRBV7-3,TRBD1,ASSSPGQGDKNIQY
TRBV5-1,-,ASLVGLGTFPGEQF
TRBV29-1,TRBD2,SVDPAGANNEQF
TRBV4-2,-,ASSQEKGLYEQY
TRBV6-5,TRBD2,ASSPELAGKQF